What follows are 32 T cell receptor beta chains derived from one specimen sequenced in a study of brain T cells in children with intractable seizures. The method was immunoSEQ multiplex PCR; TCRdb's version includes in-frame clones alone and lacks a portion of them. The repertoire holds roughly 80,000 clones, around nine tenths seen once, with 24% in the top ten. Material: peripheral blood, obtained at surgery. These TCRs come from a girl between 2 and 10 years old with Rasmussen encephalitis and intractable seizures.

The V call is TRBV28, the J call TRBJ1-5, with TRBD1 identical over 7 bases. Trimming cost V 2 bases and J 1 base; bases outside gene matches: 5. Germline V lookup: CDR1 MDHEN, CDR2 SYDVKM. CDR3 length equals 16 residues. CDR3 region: CASSLTRGRSNQPQHF. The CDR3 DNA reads TGTGCCAGCAGTTTAACGAGGGGGCGGAGCAATCAGCCCCAGCATTTT.

CDR3 sequence reads: CASTYGQPGANVLTF. CDR3 nucleotides: TGTGCCAGCACCTACGGACAACCTGGGGCCAACGTCCTGACTTTC. The V call is TRBV13, the J call TRBJ2-6; possible D gene TRBD1, 5 bases. The germline gives CDR1 PRHDT, CDR2 FYEKMQ (reference sequence). V was pared by 7 bases and J by 2 bases, with 12 bases between. This CDR3 comprises 15 residues. Together with reference TRBV13 and TRBJ2-6, the CDR3 gives the full variable domain: AAGVIQSPRHLIKEKRETATLKCYPIPRHDTVYWYQQGPGQDPQFLISFYEKMQSDKGSIPDRFSAQQFSDYHSELNMSSLELGDSALYFCASTYGQPGANVLTFGAGSRLTVL.

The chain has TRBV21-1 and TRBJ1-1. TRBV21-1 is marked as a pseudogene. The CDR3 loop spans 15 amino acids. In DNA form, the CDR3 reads TGTGCCAGCAGACCTTCGGGGCGGTTTGGGACTGAAGCTTTCTTT. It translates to CASRPSGRFGTEAFF.

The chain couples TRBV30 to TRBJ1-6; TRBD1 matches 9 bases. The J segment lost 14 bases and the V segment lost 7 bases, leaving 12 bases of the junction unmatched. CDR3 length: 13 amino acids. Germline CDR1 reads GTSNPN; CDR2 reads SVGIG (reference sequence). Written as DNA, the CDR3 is TGTGCCTACCGGGACAGGGCCCGTGTGACCCTCCACTTT. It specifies CAYRDRARVTLHF.

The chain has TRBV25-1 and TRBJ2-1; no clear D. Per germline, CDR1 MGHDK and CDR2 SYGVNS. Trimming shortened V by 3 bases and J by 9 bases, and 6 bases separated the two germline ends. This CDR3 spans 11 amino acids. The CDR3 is CASSDGFEQFF. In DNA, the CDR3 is TGTGCCAGCAGTGACGGATTTGAGCAGTTCTTC. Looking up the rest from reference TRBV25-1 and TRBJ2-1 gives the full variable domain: EADIYQTPRYLVIGTGKKITLECSQTMGHDKMYWYQQDPGMELHLIHYSYGVNSTEKGDLSSESTVSRIRTEHFPLTLESARPSHTSQYLCASSDGFEQFFGPGTRLTVL.

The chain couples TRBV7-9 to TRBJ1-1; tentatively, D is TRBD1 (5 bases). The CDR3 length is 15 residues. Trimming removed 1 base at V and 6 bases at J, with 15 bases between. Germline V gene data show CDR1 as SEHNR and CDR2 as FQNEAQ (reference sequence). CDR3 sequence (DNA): TGTGCCAGCAGCTTAGTGGGGCAGGGTTTCCCTGAAGCTTTCTTT. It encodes CASSLVGQGFPEAFF.

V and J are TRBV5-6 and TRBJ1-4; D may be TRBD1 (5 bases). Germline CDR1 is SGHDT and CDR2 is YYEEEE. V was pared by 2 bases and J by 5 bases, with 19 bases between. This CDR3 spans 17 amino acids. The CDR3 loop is CASSLGESLNANEKLFF. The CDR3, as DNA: TGTGCCAGCAGCTTAGGGGAGTCCCTCAACGCAAATGAAAAACTGTTTTTT.

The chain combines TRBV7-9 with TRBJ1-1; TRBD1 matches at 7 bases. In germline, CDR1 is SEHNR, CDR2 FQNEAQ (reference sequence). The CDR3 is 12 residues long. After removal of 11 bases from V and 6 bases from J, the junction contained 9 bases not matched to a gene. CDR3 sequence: CAGGDREAEAFF. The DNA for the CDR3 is TGTGCCGGCGGAGACAGGGAGGCTGAAGCTTTCTTT.

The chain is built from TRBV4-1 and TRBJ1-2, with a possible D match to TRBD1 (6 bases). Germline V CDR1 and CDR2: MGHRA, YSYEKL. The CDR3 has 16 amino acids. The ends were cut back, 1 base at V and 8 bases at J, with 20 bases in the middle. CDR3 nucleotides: TGCGCCAGCAGCCAAGGGGAAGACAGGTTTCCTAGGGGCTACACCTTC. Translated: CASSQGEDRFPRGYTF.

CDR3 bases: TGTGCCAGCAGATATCAGGGGGCCTTGAGGGCTTTCTTT. Translation: CASRYQGALRAFF. The genes are TRBV7-9 and TRBJ1-1; 8 bases match TRBD1. Trimming took 6 bases from V and 11 from J; bases not matched to a gene: 11. The CDR3 extends over 13 amino acids. The V gene's germline CDR1 is SEHNR and CDR2 FQNEAQ (reference sequence).

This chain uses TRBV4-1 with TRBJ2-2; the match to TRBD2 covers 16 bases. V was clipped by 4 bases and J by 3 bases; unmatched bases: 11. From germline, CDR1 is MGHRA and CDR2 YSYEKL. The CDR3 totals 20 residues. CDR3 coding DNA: TGCGCCAGCAGCCGAGACCCGGGACTAGCGGGAGGGTCGGACACCGGGGAGCTGTTTTTT. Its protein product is CASSRDPGLAGGSDTGELFF.

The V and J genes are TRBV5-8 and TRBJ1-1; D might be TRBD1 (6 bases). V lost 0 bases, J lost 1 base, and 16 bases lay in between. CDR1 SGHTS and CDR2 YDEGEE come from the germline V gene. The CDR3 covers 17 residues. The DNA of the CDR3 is TGTGCCAGCAGCTTGGGGCTAACCGGGACACAGAACACTGAAGCTTTCTTT. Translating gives CASSLGLTGTQNTEAFF.

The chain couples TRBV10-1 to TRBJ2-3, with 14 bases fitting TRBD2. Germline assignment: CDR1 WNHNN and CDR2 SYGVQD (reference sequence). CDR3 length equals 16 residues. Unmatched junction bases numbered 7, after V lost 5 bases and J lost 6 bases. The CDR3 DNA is TGCGCCAGCAGTCCGGGACTAGCGGGAGTTGGGGATACGCAGTATTTT. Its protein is CASSPGLAGVGDTQYF.

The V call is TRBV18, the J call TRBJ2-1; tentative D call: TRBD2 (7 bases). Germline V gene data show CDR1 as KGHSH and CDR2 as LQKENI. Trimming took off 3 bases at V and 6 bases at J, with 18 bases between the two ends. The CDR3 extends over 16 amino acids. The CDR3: CASSPLGGGPLNEQFF. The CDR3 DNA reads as TGTGCCAGCTCACCCCTGGGAGGGGGGCCCCTCAATGAGCAGTTCTTC.

CDR3 nucleotide sequence: TGCAGCGTTCGAGACAGGGGGAGCAATCAGCCCCAGCATTTT. Protein: CSVRDRGSNQPQHF. The V call is TRBV29-1, the J call TRBJ1-5; TRBD1 matches at 9 bases. The CDR3 length is 14 residues. CDR1 SQVTM and CDR2 ANQGSEA come from the germline V gene. J lost 1 base, V lost 5 bases, and 3 bases had no gene match.

CDR3 sequence reads: CASSQQGALGGYTF. The CDR3 nucleotides read TGTGCCAGTAGTCAACAGGGGGCGCTTGGTGGCTACACCTTC. The chain links TRBV19 to TRBJ1-2, with 9 bases aligning to TRBD1. CDR1 is LNHDA, CDR2 SQIVND, per germline (reference sequence). The V gene end was trimmed by 5 bases and the J gene end by 7 bases; junction bases not matched to a gene: 8. This CDR3 spans 14 amino acids. Looking up the rest from reference TRBV19 and TRBJ1-2 gives the full variable domain: DGGITQSPKYLFRKEGQNVTLSCEQNLNHDAMYWYRQDPGQGLRLIYYSQIVNDFQKGDIAEGYSVSREKKESFPLTVTSAQKNPTAFYLCASSQQGALGGYTFGSGTRLTVV.

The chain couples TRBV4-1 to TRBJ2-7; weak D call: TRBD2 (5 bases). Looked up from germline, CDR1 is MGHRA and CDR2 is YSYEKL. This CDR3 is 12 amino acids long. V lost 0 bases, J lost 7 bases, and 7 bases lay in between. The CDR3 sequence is CASSQEGSEQYF. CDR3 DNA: TGCGCCAGCAGCCAAGAAGGGAGTGAGCAGTACTTC.

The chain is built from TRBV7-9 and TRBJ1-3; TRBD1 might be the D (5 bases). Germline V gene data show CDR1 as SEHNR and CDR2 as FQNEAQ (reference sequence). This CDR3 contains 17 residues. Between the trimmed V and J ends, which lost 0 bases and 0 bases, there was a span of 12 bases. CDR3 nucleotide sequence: TGTGCCAGCAGCTTAGCCCCTCAGGGCTACTCTGGAAACACCATATATTTT. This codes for CASSLAPQGYSGNTIYF.

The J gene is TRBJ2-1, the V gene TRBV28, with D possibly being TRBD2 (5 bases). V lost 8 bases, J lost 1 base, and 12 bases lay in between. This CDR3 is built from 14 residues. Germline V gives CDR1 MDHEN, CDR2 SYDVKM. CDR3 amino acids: CASSERRSYNEQFF. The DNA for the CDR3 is TGTGCCAGCTCTGAGCGGAGATCCTACAATGAGCAGTTCTTC.

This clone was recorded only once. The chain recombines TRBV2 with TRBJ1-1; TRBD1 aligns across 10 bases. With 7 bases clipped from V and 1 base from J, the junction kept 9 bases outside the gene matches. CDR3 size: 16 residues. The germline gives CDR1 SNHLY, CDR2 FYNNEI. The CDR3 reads CASKGDRGLWNTEAFF. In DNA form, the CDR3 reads TGTGCCAGCAAGGGGGACAGGGGATTATGGAACACTGAAGCTTTCTTT. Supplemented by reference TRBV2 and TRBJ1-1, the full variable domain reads EPEVTQTPSHQVTQMGQEVILRCVPISNHLYFYWYRQILGQKVEFLVSFYNNEISEKSEIFDDQFSVERPDGSNFTLKIRSTKLEDSAMYFCASKGDRGLWNTEAFFGQGTRLTVV.

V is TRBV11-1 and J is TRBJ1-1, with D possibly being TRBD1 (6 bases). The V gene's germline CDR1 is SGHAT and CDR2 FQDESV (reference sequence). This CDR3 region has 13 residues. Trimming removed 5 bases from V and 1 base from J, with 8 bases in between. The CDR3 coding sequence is TGTGCCAGCAGCCTGGGACAGAACACTGAAGCTTTCTTT. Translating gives CASSLGQNTEAFF.

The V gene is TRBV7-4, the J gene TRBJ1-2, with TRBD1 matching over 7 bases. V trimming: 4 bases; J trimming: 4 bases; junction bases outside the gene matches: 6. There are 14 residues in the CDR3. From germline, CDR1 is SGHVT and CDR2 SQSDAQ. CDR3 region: CASSSEDRLYGYTF. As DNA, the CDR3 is TGTGCCAGCAGCTCCGAGGACAGGCTCTATGGCTACACCTTC.

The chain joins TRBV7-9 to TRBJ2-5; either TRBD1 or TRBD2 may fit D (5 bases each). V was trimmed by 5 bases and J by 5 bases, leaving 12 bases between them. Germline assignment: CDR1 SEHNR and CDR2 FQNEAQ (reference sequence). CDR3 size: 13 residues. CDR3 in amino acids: CASSRRAGETQYF. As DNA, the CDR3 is TGTGCCAGCAGCCGGCGGGCAGGGGAGACCCAGTACTTC. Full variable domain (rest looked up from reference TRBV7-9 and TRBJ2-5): DTGVSQNPRHKITKRGQNVTFRCDPISEHNRLYWYRQTLGQGPEFLTYFQNEAQLEKSRLLSDRFSAERPKGSFSTLEIQRTEQGDSAMYLCASSRRAGETQYFGPGTRLLVL.

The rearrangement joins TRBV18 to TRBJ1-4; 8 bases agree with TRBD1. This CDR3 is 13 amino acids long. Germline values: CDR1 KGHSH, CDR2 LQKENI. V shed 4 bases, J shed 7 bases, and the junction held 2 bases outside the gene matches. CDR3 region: CASSLGQGEKLFF. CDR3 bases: TGTGCCAGCTCACTAGGACAGGGTGAAAAACTGTTTTTT.

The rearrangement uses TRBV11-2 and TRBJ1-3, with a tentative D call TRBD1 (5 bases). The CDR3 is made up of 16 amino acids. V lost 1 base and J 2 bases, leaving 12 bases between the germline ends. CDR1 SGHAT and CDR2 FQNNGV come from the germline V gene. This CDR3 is CASSLVLRQTGNTIYF. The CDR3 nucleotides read TGTGCCAGCAGCTTAGTTCTGAGACAGACTGGAAACACCATATATTTT. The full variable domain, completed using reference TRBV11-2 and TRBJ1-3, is EAGVAQSPRYKIIEKRQSVAFWCNPISGHATLYWYQQILGQGPKLLIQFQNNGVVDDSQLPKDRFSAERLKGVDSTLKIQPAKLEDSAVYLCASSLVLRQTGNTIYFGEGSWLTVV.

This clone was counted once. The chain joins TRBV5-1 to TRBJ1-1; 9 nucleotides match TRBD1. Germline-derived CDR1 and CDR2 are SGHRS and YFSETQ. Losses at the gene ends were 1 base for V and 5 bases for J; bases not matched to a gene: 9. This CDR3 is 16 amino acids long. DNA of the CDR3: TGCGCCAGCAGCTTGTCTCCGGGACAGGGACTTACTGAAGCTTTCTTT. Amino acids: CASSLSPGQGLTEAFF.

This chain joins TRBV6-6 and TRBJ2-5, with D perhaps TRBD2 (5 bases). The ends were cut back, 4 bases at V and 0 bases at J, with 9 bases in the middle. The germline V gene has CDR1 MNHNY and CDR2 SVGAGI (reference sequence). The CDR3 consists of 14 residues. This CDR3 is CASSFMRDQETQYF. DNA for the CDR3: TGTGCCAGCAGTTTTATGAGGGACCAAGAGACCCAGTACTTC.

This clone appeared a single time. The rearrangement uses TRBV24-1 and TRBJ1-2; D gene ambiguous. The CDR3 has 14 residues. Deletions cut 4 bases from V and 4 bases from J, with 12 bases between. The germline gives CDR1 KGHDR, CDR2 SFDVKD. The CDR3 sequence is CATSDKGRIYGYTF. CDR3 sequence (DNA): TGTGCCACCAGTGACAAAGGACGGATCTATGGCTACACCTTC.

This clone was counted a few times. This CDR3 is CASSIQGAPSYEQYF. DNA for the CDR3: TGTGCCAGCAGTATTCAGGGGGCTCCTTCCTACGAGCAGTACTTC. This chain uses TRBV28 with TRBJ2-7, with 8 nucleotides matching TRBD1. CDR1 and CDR2 from the germline V gene are MDHEN and SYDVKM. This CDR3 has 15 amino acids. V shed 5 bases, J shed 1 base, and the junction held 7 bases outside the gene matches.

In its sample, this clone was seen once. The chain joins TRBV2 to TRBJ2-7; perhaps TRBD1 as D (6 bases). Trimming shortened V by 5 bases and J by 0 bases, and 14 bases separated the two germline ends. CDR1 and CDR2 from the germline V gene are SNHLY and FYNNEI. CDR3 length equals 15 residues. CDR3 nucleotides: TGTGCCAGCAGTACGACAGGTTTCAGCTCCTACGAGCAGTACTTC. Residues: CASSTTGFSSYEQYF. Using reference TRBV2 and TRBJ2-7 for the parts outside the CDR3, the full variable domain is EPEVTQTPSHQVTQMGQEVILRCVPISNHLYFYWYRQILGQKVEFLVSFYNNEISEKSEIFDDQFSVERPDGSNFTLKIRSTKLEDSAMYFCASSTTGFSSYEQYFGPGTRLTVT.

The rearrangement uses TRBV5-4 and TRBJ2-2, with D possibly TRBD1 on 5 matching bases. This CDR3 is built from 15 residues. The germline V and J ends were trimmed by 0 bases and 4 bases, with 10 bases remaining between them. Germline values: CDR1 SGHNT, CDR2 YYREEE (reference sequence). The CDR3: CASSLDKGSTGELFF. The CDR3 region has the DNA TGTGCCAGCAGCTTGGATAAGGGGTCCACCGGGGAGCTGTTTTTT.

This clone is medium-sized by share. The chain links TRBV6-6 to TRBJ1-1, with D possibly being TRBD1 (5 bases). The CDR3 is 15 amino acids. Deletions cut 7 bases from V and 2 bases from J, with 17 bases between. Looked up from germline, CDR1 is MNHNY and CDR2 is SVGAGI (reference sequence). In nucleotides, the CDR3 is TGTGCCAGCACTCAACCGCGGGGGGTAAACACTGAAGCTTTCTTT. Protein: CASTQPRGVNTEAFF.